A selection of T cell receptor beta chains follows, all from one sample in a study of blood T cell repertoires in COVID-19. The repertoire was sequenced with immunoSEQ multiplex PCR; TCRdb's copy has only in-frame clones and lacks some. Among 400,000 to 450,000 clones listed, about nine tenths were seen once. Sequences were obtained from peripheral blood. The receptors were gathered from a middle-aged woman with COVID-19, enrolled during active disease. Both conserved end residues are part of each CDR3.

v_gene	CDR3aa
TRBV6-6	CASSYGTLETQYF
TRBV19	CASRTGGNNYGYTF
TRBV15	CATSRDRGEEGYTF
TRBV7-9	CASSSQGRQPQHF
TRBV3-1/TRBV3-2	CASSPRGRRTGELFF
TRBV9	CASSVGQGINQPQHF
TRBV6-1	CASSDRGHSNEKLFF
TRBV7-6	CASSFSGGVRQEQFF
TRBV11-1	CASSSRDSYEQYF
TRBV4-1	CASSRASHNEQFF
TRBV28	CASSPGGLQGSSEAFF
TRBV27	CASSSDIWDGYTF
TRBV7-2	CASRGFGRSPKLFF
TRBV7-3	CASSLTQQGLARQLFF
TRBV7-7	CASSVLAGGRDTQYF
TRBV5-1	CASSRDGGAMNTEAFF
TRBV19	CASSLDRDTQYF
TRBV5-1	CASSLAGQATDTQYF
TRBV5-1	CASSLATASGNTIYF
TRBV7-9	CASRSGQGGEAFF
TRBV28	CASRPTGRGTVSYTF
TRBV27	CASSLDRGGPEAFF
TRBV18	CASSNRNRQGNNEQFF
TRBV19	CASSAGQGVIYGYTF
TRBV10-3	CAFQLAGGYEQYF
TRBV28	CASSPWTTEAFF
TRBV2	CASSVKTQNTEAFF
TRBV28	CASSLIDNRYEQYF
TRBV5-1	CASSWRDRGGYEQYF
TRBV5-3	CARSLRRLDRESRAAEAFF
TRBV11-2	CASSLVPRGKMNTEAFF
TRBV28	CASRATGLEAFF
TRBV6-5	CASSYRTPLRTGELFF
TRBV7-2	CASSPEWDSHNEKLFF
TRBV7-2	CASSLVWRGTQYF